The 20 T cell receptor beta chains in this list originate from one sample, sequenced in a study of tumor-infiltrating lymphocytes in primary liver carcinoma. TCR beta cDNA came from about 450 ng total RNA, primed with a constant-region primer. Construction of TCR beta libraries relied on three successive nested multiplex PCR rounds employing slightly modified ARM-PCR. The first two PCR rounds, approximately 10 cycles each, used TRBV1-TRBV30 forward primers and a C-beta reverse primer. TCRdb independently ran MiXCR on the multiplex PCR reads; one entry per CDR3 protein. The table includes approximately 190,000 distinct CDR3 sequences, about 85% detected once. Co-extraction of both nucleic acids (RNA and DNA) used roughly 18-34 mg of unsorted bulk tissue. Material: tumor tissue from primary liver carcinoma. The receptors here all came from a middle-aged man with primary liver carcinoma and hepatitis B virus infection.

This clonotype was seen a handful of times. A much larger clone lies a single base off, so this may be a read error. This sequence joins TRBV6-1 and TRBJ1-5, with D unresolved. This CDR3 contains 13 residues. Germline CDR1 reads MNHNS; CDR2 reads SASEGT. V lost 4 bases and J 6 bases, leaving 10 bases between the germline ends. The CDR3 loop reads CASSVLRGQPQHF. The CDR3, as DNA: TGTGCCAGCAGTGTACTCCGAGGTCAGCCCCAGCATTTT.

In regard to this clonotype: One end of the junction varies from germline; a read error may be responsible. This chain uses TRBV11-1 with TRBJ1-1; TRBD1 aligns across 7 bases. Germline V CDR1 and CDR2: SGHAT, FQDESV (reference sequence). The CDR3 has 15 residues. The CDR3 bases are TGCGCCAGGAGCCCGCGACAGGGTCGTAACACTGAAGCTTTCTTT. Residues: CARSPRQGRNTEAFF.

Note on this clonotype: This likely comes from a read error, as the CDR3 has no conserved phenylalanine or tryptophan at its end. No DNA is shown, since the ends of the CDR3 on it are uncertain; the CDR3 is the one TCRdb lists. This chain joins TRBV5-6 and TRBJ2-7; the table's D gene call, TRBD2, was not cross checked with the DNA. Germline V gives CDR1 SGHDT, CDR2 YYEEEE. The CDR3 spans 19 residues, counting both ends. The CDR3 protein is CASSAAEAREGQNSYEQYS.

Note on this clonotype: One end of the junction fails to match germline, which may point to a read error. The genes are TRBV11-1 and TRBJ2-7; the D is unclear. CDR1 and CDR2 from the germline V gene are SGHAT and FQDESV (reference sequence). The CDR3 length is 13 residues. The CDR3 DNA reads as TGTGCCAGCAGGGGGAAACGATCCTACGAGCAATGCTTC. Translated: CASRGKRSYEQCF.

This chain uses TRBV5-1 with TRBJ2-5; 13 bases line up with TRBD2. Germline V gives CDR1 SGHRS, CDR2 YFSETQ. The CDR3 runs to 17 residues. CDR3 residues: CVNSSYGLAGEQETQYF. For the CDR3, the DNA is TGCGTCAACAGCTCCTACGGACTAGCGGGAGAGCAAGAGACCCAGTACTTC.

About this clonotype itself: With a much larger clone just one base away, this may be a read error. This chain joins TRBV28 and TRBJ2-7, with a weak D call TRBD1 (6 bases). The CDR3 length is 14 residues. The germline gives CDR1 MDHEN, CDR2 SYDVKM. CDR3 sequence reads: CASSLAGGLYEQCF. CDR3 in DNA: TGTGCCAGCAGTTTGGCTGGGGGCCTATACGAGCAGTGCTTC.

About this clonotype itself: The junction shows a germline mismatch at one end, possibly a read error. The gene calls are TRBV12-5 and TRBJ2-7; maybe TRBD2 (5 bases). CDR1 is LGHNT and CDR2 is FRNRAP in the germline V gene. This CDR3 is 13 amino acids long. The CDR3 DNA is TGTGGCAGTGAGGGAACCGGTTCCTACAAGCAGTACTTC. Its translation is CGSEGTGSYKQYF.

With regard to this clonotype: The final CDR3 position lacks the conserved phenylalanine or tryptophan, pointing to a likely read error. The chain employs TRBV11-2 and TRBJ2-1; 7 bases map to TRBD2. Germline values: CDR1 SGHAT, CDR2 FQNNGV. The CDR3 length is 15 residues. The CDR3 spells CASSFSGPLDYDQFL. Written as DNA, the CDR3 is TGTGCCAGCAGCTTTAGCGGGCCACTCGACTATGACCAGTTCTTA.

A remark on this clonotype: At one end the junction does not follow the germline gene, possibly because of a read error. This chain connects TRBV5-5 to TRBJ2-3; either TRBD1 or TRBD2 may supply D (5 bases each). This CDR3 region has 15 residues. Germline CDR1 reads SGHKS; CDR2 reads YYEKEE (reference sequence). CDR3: CASSLVSRELDTQNF. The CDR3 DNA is TGTGCCAGCAGCTTGGTTAGCAGGGAGCTAGATACGCAGAATTTT.

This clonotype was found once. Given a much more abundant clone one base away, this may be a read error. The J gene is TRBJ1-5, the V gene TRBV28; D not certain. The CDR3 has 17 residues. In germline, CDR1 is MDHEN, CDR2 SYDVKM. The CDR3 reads CASSSSIARERDQPQLF. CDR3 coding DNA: TGTGCCAGCAGTTCGTCCATTGCCCGAGAGAGGGATCAGCCCCAGCTTTTT.

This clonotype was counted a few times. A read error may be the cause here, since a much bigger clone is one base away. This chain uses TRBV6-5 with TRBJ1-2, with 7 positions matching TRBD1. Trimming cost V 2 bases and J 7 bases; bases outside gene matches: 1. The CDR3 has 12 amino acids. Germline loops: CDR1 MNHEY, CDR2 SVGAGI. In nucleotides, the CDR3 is TGTGCCAGCAGTTACAGGGGGCGTGGCTACACCTTC. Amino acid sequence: CASSYRGRGYTF.

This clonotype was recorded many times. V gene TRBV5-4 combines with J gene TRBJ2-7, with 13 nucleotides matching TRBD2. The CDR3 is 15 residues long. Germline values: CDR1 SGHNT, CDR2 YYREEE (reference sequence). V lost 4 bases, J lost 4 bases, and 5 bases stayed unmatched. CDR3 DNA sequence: TGTGCCAGCAGCCTTCGGACTAGCGGGAGATACGAGCAGTACTTC. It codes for CASSLRTSGRYEQYF.

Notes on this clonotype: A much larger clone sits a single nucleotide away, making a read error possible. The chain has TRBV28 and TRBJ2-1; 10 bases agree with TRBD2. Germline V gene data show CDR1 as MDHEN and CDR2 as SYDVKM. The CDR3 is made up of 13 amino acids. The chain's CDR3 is CASSSEPSGRKSF. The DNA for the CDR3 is TGTGCCAGCAGTTCCGAACCTAGCGGGAGAAAGTCCTTC. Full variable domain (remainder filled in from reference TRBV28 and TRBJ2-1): DVKVTQSSRYLVKRTGEKVFLECVQDMDHENMFWYRQDPGLGLRLIYFSYDVKMKEKGDIPEGYSVSREKKERFSLILESASTNQTSMYLCASSSEPSGRKSFGPGTRLTVL.

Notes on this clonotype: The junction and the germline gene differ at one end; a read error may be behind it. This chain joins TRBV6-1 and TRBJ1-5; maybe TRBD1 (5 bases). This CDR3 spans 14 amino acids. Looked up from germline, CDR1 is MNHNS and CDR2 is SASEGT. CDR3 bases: TGTGCCAGCAGTGAGGGGAGGGAAAAGGGGCCCCAACATTTT. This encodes CASSEGREKGPQHF.

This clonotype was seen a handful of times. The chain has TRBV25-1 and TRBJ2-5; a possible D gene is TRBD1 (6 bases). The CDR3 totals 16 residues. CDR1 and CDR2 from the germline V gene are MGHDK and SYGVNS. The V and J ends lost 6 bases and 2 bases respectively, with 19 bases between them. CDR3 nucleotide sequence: TGTGCCAGCAGATCGTGGGACCAGGGGCTTCAAGAGACCCAGTACTTC. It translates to CASRSWDQGLQETQYF.

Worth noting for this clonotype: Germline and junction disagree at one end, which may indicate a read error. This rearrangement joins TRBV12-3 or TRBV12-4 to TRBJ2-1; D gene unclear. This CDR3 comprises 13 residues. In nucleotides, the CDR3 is TGTGCCAGCAGTTCCCTCATTTACAATGAGCAGTTTTTC. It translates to CASSSLIYNEQFF.

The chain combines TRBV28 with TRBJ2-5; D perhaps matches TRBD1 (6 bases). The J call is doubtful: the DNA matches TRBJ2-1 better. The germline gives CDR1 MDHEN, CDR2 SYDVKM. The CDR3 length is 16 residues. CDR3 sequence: CASRQGPMRGRETQFF. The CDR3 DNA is TGTGCCAGCAGGCAGGGGCCAATGAGAGGGAGAGAGACCCAGTTCTTC.

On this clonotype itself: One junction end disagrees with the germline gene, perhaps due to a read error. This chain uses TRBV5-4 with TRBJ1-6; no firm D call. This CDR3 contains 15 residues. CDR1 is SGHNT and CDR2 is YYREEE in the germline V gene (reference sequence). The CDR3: CVSTSLEERSSPLHF. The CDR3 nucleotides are TGTGTCAGCACCAGCCTCGAGGAAAGGAGTTCACCCCTCCACTTT.

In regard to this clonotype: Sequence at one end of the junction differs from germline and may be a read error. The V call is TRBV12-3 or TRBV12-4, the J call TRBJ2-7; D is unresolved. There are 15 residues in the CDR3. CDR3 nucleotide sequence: TGTCCCAGCAGTTTATTGATAGGGCTAAAGAATGAGCATTACTTC. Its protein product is CPSSLLIGLKNEHYF.

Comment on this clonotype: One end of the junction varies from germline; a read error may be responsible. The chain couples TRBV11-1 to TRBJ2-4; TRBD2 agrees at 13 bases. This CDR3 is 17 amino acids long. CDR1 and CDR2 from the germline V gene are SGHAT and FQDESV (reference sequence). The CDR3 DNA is TGTGCCAGCAGCTTTCCTGGGACTAGCGGGATCAAGAACATTCACTACTTC. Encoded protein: CASSFPGTSGIKNIHYF.